One and the same sample provided the 20 T cell receptor beta chains below, sequenced in a study of cytomegalovirus exposure and HLA in healthy donors. Clones were read by immunoSEQ multiplex PCR, and TCRdb kept only the in-frame ones, dropping some. The sample lists tens of thousands of clones; about 90% were seen once. Sequenced sample: PBMCs. The receptors shown here come from a woman aged 18-29 years in good health and CMV-seronegative.

Comments on this clone: This is likely a read error, given that the CDR3 carries no conserved phenylalanine or tryptophan at its end. The rearrangement joins TRBV10-1 to TRBJ1-6; 7 nucleotides match TRBD1. J lost 7 bases, V lost 5 bases, and 2 bases had no gene match. There are 13 residues in the CDR3. Germline V gives CDR1 WNHNN, CDR2 SYGVQD (reference sequence). The DNA for the CDR3 is TGCGCCAGCAGTACAGGGGTAAATTCACCCCTCCACCTT. It translates to CASSTGVNSPLHL.

The CDR3 nucleotides are TGTGCCAGCAGTGGTGGGGACAGGGGGTATAGGACAGATACGCAGTATTTT. Protein sequence: CASSGGDRGYRTDTQYF. The J gene is TRBJ2-3, the V gene TRBV25-1; 11 bases are shared with TRBD1. V dropped 4 bases and J dropped 3; count of bases not matched to a gene: 9. This CDR3 comprises 17 residues. Germline assignment: CDR1 MGHDK and CDR2 SYGVNS.

The V call is TRBV5-4, the J call TRBJ2-5; unclear D gene. V lost 3 bases and J lost 2, with 11 bases in between. This CDR3 is built from 14 residues. Germline CDR1 and CDR2: SGHNT and YYREEE (reference sequence). The CDR3 loop reads CASSWKRHQETQYF. CDR3 nucleotides: TGTGCCAGCAGCTGGAAGAGGCATCAAGAGACCCAGTACTTC.

This rearrangement joins TRBV6-1 to TRBJ1-6; D uncertain. Germline loops: CDR1 MNHNS, CDR2 SASEGT. This CDR3 comprises 16 residues. Trimming shortened V by 1 base and J by 5 bases, and 12 bases separated the two germline ends. CDR3 nucleotide sequence: TGTGCCAGCAGTGAAGAGTACCTGGCGGATAATTCACCCCTCCACTTT. This translates into CASSEEYLADNSPLHF.

The CDR3 coding sequence is TGTGCCAGCAGCCCGGAGGTTAACCGATACGAGCAGTACTTC. Translation gives CASSPEVNRYEQYF. The J gene is TRBJ2-7, the V gene TRBV6-5, with D maybe TRBD2 (5 bases). CDR1 and CDR2 (germline): MNHEY, SVGAGI. The CDR3 is made up of 14 amino acids. V lost 6 bases to trimming and J lost 4 bases, with 16 bases between them.

This chain uses TRBV10-3 with TRBJ1-4; D is ambiguous. Germline-derived CDR1 and CDR2 are ENHRY and SYGVKD. The ends were cut back, 6 bases at V and 0 bases at J, with 5 bases in the middle. The CDR3 totals 13 residues. The CDR3 spells CAIRSATNEKLFF. For the CDR3, the DNA is TGTGCCATCAGATCTGCAACTAATGAAAAACTGTTTTTT.

This chain uses TRBV6-1 with TRBJ1-5; D not resolved. The V end was cut by 0 bases, the J end by 4 bases, with 4 bases between. Germline V gene lookup returns CDR1 MNHNS and CDR2 SASEGT. This CDR3 comprises 13 residues. CDR3 bases: TGTGCCAGCAGTGAAGCCCAAAATCAGCCCCAGCATTTT. This codes for CASSEAQNQPQHF.

This clone was found a few times. This chain uses TRBV4-2 with TRBJ2-1; TRBD2 aligns across 10 bases. The V gene end was trimmed by 4 bases and the J gene end by 5 bases; junction bases not matched to a gene: 5. The germline gives CDR1 LGHNA, CDR2 YNFKEQ. The CDR3 sequence is 15 residues long. This CDR3 is CASSPGLAEHNEQFF. CDR3 in DNA: TGTGCCAGCAGCCCTGGACTAGCGGAACACAATGAGCAGTTCTTC.

The chain employs TRBV6-5 and TRBJ2-7; 8 bases line up with TRBD2. Germline lookup yields CDR1 MNHEY and CDR2 SVGAGI. This CDR3 contains 15 residues. After removal of 5 bases from V and 4 bases from J, the junction contained 10 bases not matched to a gene. CDR3 sequence (DNA): TGTGCCAGCAGTCTTAGCGGGATGGGGGCTTACGAGCAGTACTTC. It is translated as CASSLSGMGAYEQYF.

The chain has TRBV12-5 and TRBJ1-2; the D gene is possibly TRBD1 (5 bases). The CDR3 runs to 14 residues. V was trimmed by 1 base and J by 6 bases, leaving 12 bases between them. Germline assignment: CDR1 LGHNT and CDR2 FRNRAP. CDR3 protein: CASGLGLAGDGYTF. CDR3 coding DNA: TGTGCTAGTGGTTTGGGGTTAGCGGGGGATGGCTACACCTTC.

This chain uses TRBV11-2 with TRBJ2-7; 9 bases agree with TRBD2. The CDR3 has 15 amino acids. Germline V gene lookup returns CDR1 SGHAT and CDR2 FQNNGV. Losses at the gene ends were 0 bases for V and 2 bases for J; bases not matched to a gene: 2. Here the CDR3 reads CASSLDAGGPYEQYF. The CDR3 DNA sequence: TGTGCCAGCAGCTTAGACGCGGGAGGGCCCTACGAGCAGTACTTC. Full variable domain (outside the CDR3, taken from reference TRBV11-2 and TRBJ2-7): EAGVAQSPRYKIIEKRQSVAFWCNPISGHATLYWYQQILGQGPKLLIQFQNNGVVDDSQLPKDRFSAERLKGVDSTLKIQPAKLEDSAVYLCASSLDAGGPYEQYFGPGTRLTVT.

The rearrangement uses TRBV5-1 and TRBJ2-7; 7 bases are a match to TRBD1. The J segment lost 6 bases and the V segment lost 4 bases, leaving 10 bases of the junction unmatched. CDR1 is SGHRS and CDR2 is YFSETQ in the germline V gene. The CDR3 is made up of 14 amino acids. The CDR3 DNA follows: TGCGCCAGCAGCCCCCGGGACAGTCTTACCGAGCAGTACTTC. This translates into CASSPRDSLTEQYF.

The J gene is TRBJ1-1, the V gene TRBV9; weak D call: TRBD1 (5 bases). The CDR3 spans 14 residues. V lost 4 bases to trimming and J lost 1 base, with 11 bases between them. The germline V gene has CDR1 SGDLS and CDR2 YYNGEE. In nucleotides, the CDR3 is TGTGCCAGCAGCCAAGGCAGGGCGAACACTGAAGCTTTCTTT. Translating gives CASSQGRANTEAFF.

The chain combines TRBV19 with TRBJ1-5, with D perhaps TRBD1 (6 bases). Germline V gene sequence: CDR1 LNHDA, CDR2 SQIVND (reference sequence). V was pared by 4 bases and J by 3 bases, with 16 bases between. The CDR3 has 16 residues. CDR3 region: CASSKRTTGDNQPQHF. The CDR3 DNA is TGTGCCAGTAGTAAAAGAACGACAGGAGACAATCAGCCCCAGCATTTT.

V usage is TRBV11-2 and J usage is TRBJ1-2; D unclear. Germline CDR1 is SGHAT and CDR2 is FQNNGV. The CDR3 spans 15 residues. V dropped 1 base and J dropped 2 bases, with 11 bases sitting between them. The CDR3 region has the DNA TGTGCCAGCAGCTTAGGACGGATACTAAACTATGGCTACACCTTC. Amino acids: CASSLGRILNYGYTF.

The chain recombines TRBV28 with TRBJ2-3, with D uncertain. Trimming left V 4 bases short and J 6 bases short, with 17 bases between. CDR3 length: 15 amino acids. Germline V gives CDR1 MDHEN, CDR2 SYDVKM. The CDR3 here is CASSYLGEASDTQYF. In DNA form, the CDR3 reads TGTGCCAGCAGTTACCTCGGTGAAGCGTCCGATACGCAGTATTTT. The whole variable domain, filled in from reference TRBV28 and TRBJ2-3, reads DVKVTQSSRYLVKRTGEKVFLECVQDMDHENMFWYRQDPGLGLRLIYFSYDVKMKEKGDIPEGYSVSREKKERFSLILESASTNQTSMYLCASSYLGEASDTQYFGPGTRLTVL.

A remark on this clone: At one of its ends the junction is not consistent with the germline gene, which may arise from a read error. This chain connects TRBV7-7 to TRBJ1-1; 12 bases are shared with TRBD1. This CDR3 is 19 amino acids long. Germline V gene lookup returns CDR1 SSHAT and CDR2 FNYEAQ (reference sequence). The CDR3 DNA sequence: TGTGCTAGCAGCCTATCCTATTCCCGGGACAGGGGGCTGGGCACTGAAGCTTTCTTT. This codes for CASSLSYSRDRGLGTEAFF.

This chain links TRBV2 with TRBJ1-2; D is unresolved. CDR1 and CDR2 (germline): SNHLY, FYNNEI. The V end lost 7 bases, the J end lost 7 bases, and 10 bases lay between the germline ends. The CDR3 length is 11 residues. CDR3 bases: TGTGCCAGCATAGGACTCCCTGGCTACACCTTC. Encoded protein: CASIGLPGYTF.

DNA for the CDR3: TGTGCCAGCAGTGAAGCGGCGGGATACACTGAAGCTTTCTTT. It is translated as CASSEAAGYTEAFF. The chain recombines TRBV6-1 with TRBJ1-1; D is uncertain. Per the germline V gene, CDR1 is MNHNS and CDR2 is SASEGT. The CDR3 has 14 residues. With 0 bases removed from V and 3 bases from J, the gap between germline ends came to 8 bases.

The chain couples TRBV15 to TRBJ1-5; 10 nucleotides line up with TRBD1. The CDR3 is made up of 16 amino acids. V shed 5 bases, J shed 6 bases, and the junction held 10 bases outside the gene matches. In germline, CDR1 is LNHNV, CDR2 YYDKDF (reference sequence). The CDR3 nucleotides are TGTGCCACCAGCCGCCGACAGGGGGCGCCCGGTCAGCCCCAGCATTTT. Its translation is CATSRRQGAPGQPQHF.